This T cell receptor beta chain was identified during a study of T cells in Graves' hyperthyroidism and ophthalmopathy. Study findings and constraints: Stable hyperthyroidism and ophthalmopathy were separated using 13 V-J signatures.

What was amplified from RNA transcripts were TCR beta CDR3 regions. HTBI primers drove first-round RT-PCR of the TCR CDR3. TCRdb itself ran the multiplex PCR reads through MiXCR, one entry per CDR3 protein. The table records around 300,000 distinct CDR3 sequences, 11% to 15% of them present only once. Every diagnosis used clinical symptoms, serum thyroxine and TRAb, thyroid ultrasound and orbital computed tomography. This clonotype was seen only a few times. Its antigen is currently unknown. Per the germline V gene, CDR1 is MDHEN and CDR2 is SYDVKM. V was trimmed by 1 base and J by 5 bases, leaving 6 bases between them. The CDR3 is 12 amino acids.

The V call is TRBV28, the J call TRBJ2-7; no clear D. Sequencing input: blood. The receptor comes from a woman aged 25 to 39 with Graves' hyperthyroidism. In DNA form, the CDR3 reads TGTGCCAGCAGTTTATCGGCCGACGAGCAGTACTTC. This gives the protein CASSLSADEQYF.